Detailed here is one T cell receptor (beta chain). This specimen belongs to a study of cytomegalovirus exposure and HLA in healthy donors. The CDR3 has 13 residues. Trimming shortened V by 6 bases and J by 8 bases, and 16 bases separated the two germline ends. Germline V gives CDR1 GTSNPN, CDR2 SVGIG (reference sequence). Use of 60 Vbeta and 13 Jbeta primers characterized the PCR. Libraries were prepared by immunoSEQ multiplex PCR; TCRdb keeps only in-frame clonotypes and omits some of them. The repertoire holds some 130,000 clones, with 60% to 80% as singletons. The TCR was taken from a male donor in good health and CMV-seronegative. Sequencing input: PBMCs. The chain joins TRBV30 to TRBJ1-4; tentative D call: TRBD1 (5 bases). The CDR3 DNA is TGTGCCTGTGGTGGGGCGAAGGGCGAAAAACTGTTTTTT. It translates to CACGGAKGEKLFF.